The 21 T cell receptor beta chains reported below all come from one sample, sequenced in a study of blood T cell repertoires in COVID-19. TCRdb's table, derived via immunoSEQ multiplex PCR, lists solely in-frame clones and lacks some. The repertoire holds tens of thousands of clones, with around nine tenths as singletons. The specimen was peripheral blood. The receptor set was obtained from a man aged 35 to 55 with COVID-19, enrolled during active disease.

The chain is built from TRBV5-8 and TRBJ1-1; D remains unclear. CDR1 is SGHTS, CDR2 YDEGEE, per germline. The CDR3 length is 13 residues. The V end lost 0 bases, the J end lost 5 bases, and 8 bases lay between the germline ends. The CDR3 here is CASSLGAGTEAFF. DNA of the CDR3: TGTGCCAGCAGCTTGGGGGCGGGGACTGAAGCTTTCTTT.

This clone was detected only once. V usage is TRBV5-4 and J usage is TRBJ2-3; 10 nucleotides align to TRBD1. V lost 3 bases, J lost 4 bases, and 8 bases stayed unmatched. The CDR3 has 16 amino acids. Germline V gene data show CDR1 as SGHNT and CDR2 as YYREEE (reference sequence). The CDR3 loop is CASSYPPGQGPDTQYF. The CDR3 bases are TGTGCCAGCAGCTATCCGCCGGGACAGGGGCCAGATACGCAGTATTTT.

The J gene is TRBJ1-1, the V gene TRBV3-1 (or the pseudogene TRBV3-2); D unresolved. With 4 bases removed from V and 8 bases from J, the gap between germline ends came to 20 bases. The CDR3 sequence is 15 residues long. Germline-derived CDR1 and CDR2 are LGHDT and YNNKEL (reference sequence). The chain's CDR3 is CASSPSGPREWEAFF. DNA for the CDR3: TGTGCCAGCAGCCCGAGTGGGCCCCGGGAATGGGAAGCTTTCTTT.

This chain uses TRBV11-2 with TRBJ2-5; maybe TRBD2 (6 bases). Germline CDR1 and CDR2: SGHAT and FQNNGV. CDR3 size: 14 residues. Trimming took 0 bases from V and 5 from J, leaving 10 bases between them. CDR3 region: CASSLDRAGETQYF. DNA for the CDR3: TGTGCCAGCAGCTTAGATAGGGCGGGGGAGACCCAGTACTTC.

The chain employs TRBV5-1 and TRBJ2-7; maybe TRBD2 (6 bases). V was trimmed by 3 bases and J by 5 bases, leaving 21 bases between them. The CDR3 covers 16 residues. CDR1 is SGHRS, CDR2 YFSETQ, per germline. The CDR3 DNA reads TGCGCCAGCAGCTCCACGGGGGTGCAGGGTGTCGACGAGCAGTACTTC. Translated, it gives CASSSTGVQGVDEQYF.

A note on this clone: This specimen includes other DNA sequences encoding the same CDR3. V usage is TRBV30 and J usage is TRBJ1-1, with D perhaps matching TRBD1 (6 bases). The germline gives CDR1 GTSNPN, CDR2 SVGIG (reference sequence). This CDR3 is built from 15 residues. With 0 bases removed from V and 2 bases from J, the gap between germline ends came to 13 bases. CDR3: CAWSVRGGVNTEAFF. CDR3 coding DNA: TGTGCCTGGAGTGTACGAGGGGGAGTTAACACTGAAGCTTTCTTT.

This chain connects TRBV5-1 to TRBJ1-1; D is unclear. From germline, CDR1 is SGHRS and CDR2 YFSETQ. V was cut by 3 bases and J by 3 bases, with 12 bases left in between. The CDR3 contains 14 residues. This chain's CDR3 is CASSSTVLDTEAFF. As DNA, the CDR3 is TGCGCCAGCAGCTCAACAGTGTTAGACACTGAAGCTTTCTTT.

The chain joins TRBV28 to TRBJ1-6; 9 bases fit TRBD1. Germline CDR1 is MDHEN and CDR2 is SYDVKM. Losses at the gene ends were 4 bases for V and 7 bases for J; bases not matched to a gene: 5. The CDR3 covers 15 residues. CDR3 DNA: TGTGCCAGCAGTTCGGGGGACAGGGTAAATTCACCCCTCCACTTT. This gives the protein CASSSGDRVNSPLHF.

This clone was counted a single time. The identical CDR3 is also encoded by other nucleotide sequences in the sample. This rearrangement joins TRBV28 to TRBJ1-2; 9 bases align to TRBD1. From germline, CDR1 is MDHEN and CDR2 SYDVKM. V was pared by 3 bases and J by 4 bases, with 3 bases of the junction left unmatched. The CDR3 extends over 14 amino acids. CDR3 loop: CASSLGQGSYGYTF. The CDR3 DNA reads TGTGCCAGCAGTTTGGGACAGGGAAGCTATGGCTACACCTTC.

The chain recombines TRBV2 with TRBJ2-5; TRBD1 is a possible D gene (6 bases). Trimming pared 7 bases from V and 3 bases from J, leaving 18 bases between. The CDR3 contains 15 residues. The germline V gene encodes CDR1 SNHLY and CDR2 FYNNEI. The CDR3 sequence is CASIGQPIKEETQYF. The CDR3 DNA sequence: TGTGCCAGCATTGGACAGCCGATAAAGGAAGAGACCCAGTACTTC. Together with reference TRBV2 and TRBJ2-5, the CDR3 gives the full variable domain: EPEVTQTPSHQVTQMGQEVILRCVPISNHLYFYWYRQILGQKVEFLVSFYNNEISEKSEIFDDQFSVERPDGSNFTLKIRSTKLEDSAMYFCASIGQPIKEETQYFGPGTRLLVL.

The V call is TRBV7-2, the J call TRBJ2-3; D remains ambiguous. The CDR3 runs to 14 residues. Deletions cut 1 base from V and 6 bases from J, with 11 bases between. Germline values: CDR1 SGHTA, CDR2 FQGNSA. The CDR3 nucleotides are TGTGCCAGCAGCTTAGGGTCAGGTTCCGATACGCAGTATTTT. It specifies CASSLGSGSDTQYF.

The chain is built from TRBV7-9 and TRBJ2-1, with 13 positions matching TRBD2. The germline V gene has CDR1 SEHNR and CDR2 FQNEAQ (reference sequence). The junction had 17 bases not matched to a gene; V was cut back by 5 bases and J by 10 bases. The CDR3 consists of 18 residues. The CDR3 region is CASSPGTSGARGINEQFF. Here the CDR3 DNA reads TGTGCCAGCAGCCCAGGGACTAGCGGGGCCCGCGGGATCAACGAGCAGTTCTTC. Variable domain in full (rest from reference TRBV7-9 and TRBJ2-1): DTGVSQNPRHKITKRGQNVTFRCDPISEHNRLYWYRQTLGQGPEFLTYFQNEAQLEKSRLLSDRFSAERPKGSFSTLEIQRTEQGDSAMYLCASSPGTSGARGINEQFFGPGTRLTVL.

The V gene is TRBV10-3, the J gene TRBJ2-7; D gene unclear. Per the germline V gene, CDR1 is ENHRY and CDR2 is SYGVKD. V dropped 2 bases and J dropped 6 bases, with 20 bases sitting between them. CDR3 length equals 16 residues. This CDR3 is CAISETVGPLSGEQYF. CDR3 bases: TGTGCCATCAGTGAGACCGTGGGCCCGCTTTCCGGCGAGCAGTACTTC.

This rearrangement joins TRBV4-1 to TRBJ2-7; no definite D call. Trimming pared 2 bases from V and 1 base from J, leaving 9 bases between. The CDR3 runs 14 residues. Germline V lookup: CDR1 MGHRA, CDR2 YSYEKL. The CDR3 here is CASSQLGLSYEQYF. DNA of the CDR3: TGCGCCAGCAGCCAACTGGGCCTTTCCTACGAGCAGTACTTC.

The J gene is TRBJ2-1, the V gene TRBV7-6, with D maybe TRBD2 (5 bases). Trimming removed 11 bases at V and 7 bases at J, with 9 bases between. From germline, CDR1 is SGHVS and CDR2 FNYEAQ. CDR3 size: 10 residues. This CDR3 reads CAGGGNEQFF. Here the CDR3 DNA reads TGTGCCGGAGGTGGGAATGAGCAGTTCTTC.

J is TRBJ1-1 and V is TRBV28; D is perhaps TRBD1 (5 bases). CDR1 MDHEN and CDR2 SYDVKM come from the germline V gene. This CDR3 spans 15 amino acids. V was shortened by 6 bases and J by 0 bases, with 14 bases between the two germline ends. The chain's CDR3 is CASRPRQILNTEAFF. The CDR3 DNA reads TGTGCCAGCAGGCCAAGACAGATACTGAACACTGAAGCTTTCTTT.

This clone occurred once. The V and J genes are TRBV7-9 and TRBJ2-5; TRBD1 might be the D (5 bases). V was trimmed by 4 bases and J by 1 base, leaving 10 bases between them. Per the germline V gene, CDR1 is SEHNR and CDR2 is FQNEAQ (reference sequence). The CDR3 contains 14 residues. The CDR3 loop is CASSSTAFQETQYF. The DNA for the CDR3 is TGTGCCAGCAGCTCGACAGCTTTCCAAGAGACCCAGTACTTC.

This clone was counted a few times. In DNA, the CDR3 is TGTGCCAGCAGCCCGACCTCTAGCGGGGGGCGGTACTACGAGCAGTACTTC. This encodes CASSPTSSGGRYYEQYF. The V gene is TRBV11-2, the J gene TRBJ2-7; 11 positions agree with TRBD2. CDR1 is SGHAT, CDR2 FQNNGV, per germline. The V gene end was trimmed by 5 bases and the J gene end by 3 bases; junction bases not matched to a gene: 12. The CDR3 is made up of 17 amino acids. Full variable domain (rest looked up from reference TRBV11-2 and TRBJ2-7): EAGVAQSPRYKIIEKRQSVAFWCNPISGHATLYWYQQILGQGPKLLIQFQNNGVVDDSQLPKDRFSAERLKGVDSTLKIQPAKLEDSAVYLCASSPTSSGGRYYEQYFGPGTRLTVT.

This chain joins TRBV30 and TRBJ2-7; 10 bases are a match to TRBD1. Trimming took 5 bases from V and 7 from J; bases not matched to a gene: 14. CDR3 length: 15 residues. Germline loops: CDR1 GTSNPN, CDR2 SVGIG (reference sequence). CDR3 nucleotides: TGTGCCTGGCAACCGGGACAGGGGATGGGGAGGGAGCAGTACTTC. Residues: CAWQPGQGMGREQYF.

The chain has TRBV2 and TRBJ2-1; 9 bases fit TRBD1. The CDR3 consists of 14 residues. With 11 bases clipped from V and 3 bases from J, the junction kept 8 bases outside the gene matches. CDR1 SNHLY and CDR2 FYNNEI come from the germline V gene. CDR3: CASHWTGDYNEQFF. DNA for the CDR3: TGTGCCTCGCACTGGACAGGGGACTACAATGAGCAGTTCTTC.

J is TRBJ2-5 and V is TRBV24-1, with D possibly TRBD2 on 6 matching bases. CDR1 is KGHDR, CDR2 SFDVKD, per germline. V was clipped by 3 bases and J by 0 bases, with 10 bases between them. This CDR3 comprises 15 residues. CDR3 nucleotides: TGTGCCACCAGTGATGGCGGGGCCAACCAAGAGACCCAGTACTTC. Protein: CATSDGGANQETQYF.